This is a list of T cell receptor beta chains from one sample in a study of cytomegalovirus exposure and HLA in healthy donors. Repertoires were generated with immunoSEQ multiplex PCR, while TCRdb's copy carries only in-frame clones and drops some. The top ten clones hold 7.5% to 8.5% of a sample with under 150,000 clones, roughly 88% of them seen once. Sequencing input: PBMCs. Receptors were obtained from a woman under 30 in good health and CMV-seropositive. The conserved cysteine and the conserved F or W are not part of the CDR3 here. Fields, in order: V gene, clone size, J gene, CDR3 protein. Clone size is given for some rows only: seen once, a few or many times, or a class if the clone is expanded.

v_call: TRBV27
clone_size: NA
j_call: TRBJ1-5
cdr3_aa: ASSFSADRVQPQH

v_call: TRBV4-1
clone_size: NA
j_call: TRBJ2-1
cdr3_aa: ASKGLAGGSPSYNEQF

v_call: TRBV6-1
clone_size: NA
j_call: TRBJ2-5
cdr3_aa: ASAKGQFQETQY

v_call: TRBV29-1
clone_size: NA
j_call: TRBJ1-5
cdr3_aa: SVEDLGAGQCNQPQH

v_call: TRBV5-5
clone_size: NA
j_call: TRBJ2-2
cdr3_aa: ASSTGFNTGELF

v_call: TRBV28
clone_size: few
j_call: TRBJ1-5
cdr3_aa: ASSSRQPQH

v_call: TRBV4-2
clone_size: NA
j_call: TRBJ1-5
cdr3_aa: ASSQDYTGWSSNQPQH

v_call: TRBV7-9
clone_size: few
j_call: TRBJ1-2
cdr3_aa: ASSRQEYYGYT

v_call: TRBV7-6
clone_size: NA
j_call: TRBJ1-1
cdr3_aa: ASSALGGLSPEAF

v_call: TRBV4-1
clone_size: NA
j_call: TRBJ1-4
cdr3_aa: ASSQDTGTTNEKLF

v_call: TRBV5-1
clone_size: NA
j_call: TRBJ1-2
cdr3_aa: ASSRTGPGRSGYGYT

v_call: TRBV5-6
clone_size: NA
j_call: TRBJ2-3
cdr3_aa: ASSLATGDTDTQY

v_call: TRBV6-6
clone_size: NA
j_call: TRBJ2-2
cdr3_aa: ASNNPGQGTGELF

v_call: TRBV15
clone_size: NA
j_call: TRBJ1-6
cdr3_aa: ATSIEGAGSPLH

v_call: TRBV5-6
clone_size: NA
j_call: TRBJ1-2
cdr3_aa: ASSLTGQGDGYT

v_call: TRBV6-4
clone_size: NA
j_call: TRBJ2-5
cdr3_aa: ASGPAVQETQY

v_call: TRBV6-6
clone_size: NA
j_call: TRBJ2-7
cdr3_aa: ASSGRQGLYEQY

v_call: TRBV5-4
clone_size: NA
j_call: TRBJ1-1
cdr3_aa: ASSSQGVDTEAF

v_call: TRBV7-6
clone_size: NA
j_call: TRBJ1-3
cdr3_aa: ASSLGQGTGNTIY

v_call: TRBV6-5
clone_size: NA
j_call: TRBJ2-4
cdr3_aa: ASSGAGRENIQY

v_call: TRBV6-1
clone_size: NA
j_call: TRBJ1-5
cdr3_aa: ASSGYGYGSQPQH

v_call: TRBV6-1
clone_size: once
j_call: TRBJ1-1
cdr3_aa: ASTFQGETEAF

v_call: TRBV5-4
clone_size: NA
j_call: TRBJ1-1
cdr3_aa: ASSLYAGTEAF

v_call: TRBV7-2
clone_size: NA
j_call: TRBJ2-7
cdr3_aa: ASSLGAGREQY

v_call: TRBV30
clone_size: NA
j_call: TRBJ1-2
cdr3_aa: AWSAHSYGYT

v_call: TRBV7-8
clone_size: few
j_call: TRBJ1-5
cdr3_aa: ASSLGTSYSNQPQH

v_call: TRBV29-1
clone_size: NA
j_call: TRBJ1-3
cdr3_aa: SVRQGLGNTIY

v_call: TRBV19
clone_size: NA
j_call: TRBJ1-6
cdr3_aa: ASSIGMRQGYNSPLH

v_call: TRBV4-1
clone_size: NA
j_call: TRBJ2-1
cdr3_aa: ASSQSLAGFDEQF

v_call: TRBV5-4
clone_size: once
j_call: TRBJ2-6
cdr3_aa: ASSFDTSGANVLT

v_call: TRBV7-2
clone_size: NA
j_call: TRBJ2-5
cdr3_aa: ASSLPQETQY

v_call: TRBV28
clone_size: NA
j_call: TRBJ1-6
cdr3_aa: ASSPRTGGGSPLH

v_call: TRBV7-3
clone_size: NA
j_call: TRBJ1-2
cdr3_aa: ASSLGQGRGYT

v_call: TRBV7-3
clone_size: NA
j_call: TRBJ2-5
cdr3_aa: ASRRTGSKTQY

v_call: TRBV7-7
clone_size: NA
j_call: TRBJ2-3
cdr3_aa: ASSSSSGRYSTDTQY

v_call: TRBV4-2
clone_size: NA
j_call: TRBJ1-3
cdr3_aa: ASSQKNRQGASGNTIY